The entry below gives a single TCR beta chain sequence along with its context. As yet, its antigen is unknown. TCR libraries were prepared from approximately 15 ng of total RNA with the QIAseq Immune Repertoire TCR panel. Via MiXCR, TCRdb re-called the reads, giving one row per CDR3 protein. The data show just under 850 distinct CDR3 sequences, 5.1% seen once. The entry originates in a study of circulating CD8 cells and anti-PD-1 response in melanoma. Study overall: Complete or partial response defined responders; stable or progressive disease, non-responders.

Live CD3+CD8+TCRalphabeta+ cells were sorted into four subsets by PD-1 and/or TIGIT. Germline V gene lookup returns CDR1 LNHDA and CDR2 SQIVND (reference sequence). Trimming removed 4 bases at V and 1 base at J, with 7 bases between. CDR3 length equals 14 residues. Findings and limits, study-wide: The cohort mixed treatment-naive and previously treated patients. Published repertoire comparisons used only baseline and M1 samples. DNEG was most diverse; TIGIT repertoires were least diverse.

The TCR originated in a human donor with melanoma. The chain carries TRBV19 and TRBJ2-2; D is perhaps TRBD2 (5 bases). The sample consisted of CD8+ T cells from PBMCs, taken at baseline or after one month of anti-PD-1 therapy (not recorded which). CDR3 amino acids: CASSRGLNTGELFF. For the CDR3, the DNA is TGTGCCAGTAGTAGAGGACTGAACACCGGGGAGCTGTTTTTT.